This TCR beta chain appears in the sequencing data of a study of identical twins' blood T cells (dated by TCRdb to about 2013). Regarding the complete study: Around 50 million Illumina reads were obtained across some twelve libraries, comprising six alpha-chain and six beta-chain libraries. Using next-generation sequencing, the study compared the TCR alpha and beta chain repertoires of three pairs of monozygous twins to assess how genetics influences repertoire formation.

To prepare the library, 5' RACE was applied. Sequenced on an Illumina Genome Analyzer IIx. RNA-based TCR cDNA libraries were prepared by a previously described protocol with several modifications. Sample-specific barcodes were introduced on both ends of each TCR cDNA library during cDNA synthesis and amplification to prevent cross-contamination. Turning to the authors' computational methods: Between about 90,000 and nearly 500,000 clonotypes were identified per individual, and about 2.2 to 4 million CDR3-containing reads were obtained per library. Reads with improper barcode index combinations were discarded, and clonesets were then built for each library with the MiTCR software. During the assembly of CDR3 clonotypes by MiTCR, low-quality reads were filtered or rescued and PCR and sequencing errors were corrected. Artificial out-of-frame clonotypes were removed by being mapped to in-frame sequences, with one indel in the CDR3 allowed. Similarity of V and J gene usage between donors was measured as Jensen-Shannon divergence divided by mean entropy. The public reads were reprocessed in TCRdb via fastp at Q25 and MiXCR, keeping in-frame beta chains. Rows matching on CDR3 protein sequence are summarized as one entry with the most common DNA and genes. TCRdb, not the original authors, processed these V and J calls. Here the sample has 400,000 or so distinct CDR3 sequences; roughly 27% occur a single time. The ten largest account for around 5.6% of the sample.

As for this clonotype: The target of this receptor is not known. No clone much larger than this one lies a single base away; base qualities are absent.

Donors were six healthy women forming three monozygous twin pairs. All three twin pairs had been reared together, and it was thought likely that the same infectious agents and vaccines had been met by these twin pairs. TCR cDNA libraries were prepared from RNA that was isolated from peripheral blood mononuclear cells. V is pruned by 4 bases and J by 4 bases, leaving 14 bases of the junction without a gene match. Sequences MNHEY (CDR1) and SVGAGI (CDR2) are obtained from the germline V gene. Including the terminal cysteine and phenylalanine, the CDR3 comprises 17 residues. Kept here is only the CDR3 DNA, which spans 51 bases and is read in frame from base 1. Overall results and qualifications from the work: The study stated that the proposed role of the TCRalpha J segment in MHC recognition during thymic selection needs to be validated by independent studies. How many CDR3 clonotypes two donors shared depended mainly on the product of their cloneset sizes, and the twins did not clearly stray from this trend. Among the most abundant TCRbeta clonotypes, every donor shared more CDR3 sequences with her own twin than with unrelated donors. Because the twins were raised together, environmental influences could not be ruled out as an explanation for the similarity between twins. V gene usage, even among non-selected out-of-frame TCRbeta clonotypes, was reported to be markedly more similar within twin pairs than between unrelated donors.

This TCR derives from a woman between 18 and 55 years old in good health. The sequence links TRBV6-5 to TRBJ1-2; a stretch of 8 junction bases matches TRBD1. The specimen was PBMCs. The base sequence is TGTGCCAGCAGTTCTTACTCTGGGACAGGTGGCGGCTATGGCTACACCTTC. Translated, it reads CASSSYSGTGGGYGYTF.